The following is a T cell receptor (beta chain) sequence with its context. The antigen is not known. Germline V lookup: CDR1 SGDLS, CDR2 YYNGEE. The V gene end was trimmed by 0 bases and the J gene end by 3 bases; junction bases not matched to a gene: 3. The CDR3 has 15 residues. Amplification targeted TCR beta CDR3 regions from RNA transcripts. During a first-round RT-PCR of the TCR CDR3, the HTBI primer set was used. TCRdb re-derived calls from the multiplex PCR reads in MiXCR, one entry per CDR3 protein. This table holds about 350,000 distinct CDR3 sequences, approximately 16% found once. Inclusion characteristics of ophthalmopathy patients comprised a Clinical Activity Score of at least 3, a NOSPECS grade of at least 4, and duration under 3 months. The sample belongs to a study of T cells in Graves' hyperthyroidism and ophthalmopathy. Broader study findings: Blood held most thyroid clonotypes expanded above 0.001 frequency.

The chain employs TRBV9 and TRBJ2-3, with TRBD2 matching 8 bases. Sequencing was carried out using blood. This TCR was recovered from a woman aged 55-70 years with Graves' ophthalmopathy. The CDR3 here is CASSVAGGPTDTQYF. DNA of the CDR3: TGTGCCAGCAGCGTAGCGGGAGGGCCAACAGATACGCAGTATTTT.